This section outlines one T cell receptor beta chain sequence together with its context. The data are from a study of blood T cell repertoires in COVID-19. On the study more broadly: Specimens from acute and convalescent COVID-19 originated in the United States, Italy and Spain.

Source study methods: Estimated nucleated cell counts came from reference gene primer amplification. Using immunoSEQ multiplex PCR, the repertoire was profiled, and TCRdb retains in-frame clones only, with some absent. D and trimming come from the DNA, and the V and J calls and clone size come from that table. The data contain about 67,000 clones, roughly 87% of them seen just once; the ten biggest clones take up around 20%. V was shortened by 5 bases and J by 3 bases, with 11 bases between the two germline ends. The CDR3 totals 13 residues. Germline V lookup: CDR1 MGHRA, CDR2 YSYEKL. This sequence joins TRBV4-1 and TRBJ2-7; D gene unclear. Material: peripheral blood. This receptor was taken from a woman of 80 years or more with acute or convalescent COVID-19. The CDR3 loop reads CASSYLINYEQYF. The CDR3 DNA follows: TGCGCCAGCAGCTACCTAATAAACTACGAGCAGTACTTC.